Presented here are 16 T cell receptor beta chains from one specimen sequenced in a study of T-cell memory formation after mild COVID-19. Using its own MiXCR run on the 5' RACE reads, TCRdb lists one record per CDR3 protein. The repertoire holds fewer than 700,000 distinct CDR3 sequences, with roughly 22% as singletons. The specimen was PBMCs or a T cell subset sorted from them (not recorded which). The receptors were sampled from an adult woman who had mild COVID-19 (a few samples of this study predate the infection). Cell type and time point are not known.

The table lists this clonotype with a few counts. CDR3 DNA sequence: TGTGCCATCAGTCGGACAGGGCAGGGGGATGAGCAGTACTTC. Amino acids: CAISRTGQGDEQYF. V and J are TRBV10-3 and TRBJ2-7, with 8 bases identical to TRBD1. This CDR3 is built from 14 residues. Trimming cost V 5 bases and J 7 bases; bases outside gene matches: 10. Germline V CDR1 and CDR2: ENHRY, SYGVKD.

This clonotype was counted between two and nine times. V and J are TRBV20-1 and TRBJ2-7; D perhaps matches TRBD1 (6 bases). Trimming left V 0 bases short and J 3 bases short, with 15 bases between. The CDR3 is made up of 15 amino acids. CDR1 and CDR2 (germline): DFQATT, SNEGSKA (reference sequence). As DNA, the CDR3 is TGCAGTGCTAGAGACAACCACAGGGTCGGCTACGAGCAGTACTTC. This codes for CSARDNHRVGYEQYF.

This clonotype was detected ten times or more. This CDR3 reads CASSFKTGRAGEQFF. In nucleotides, the CDR3 is TGTGCCAGCAGCTTTAAAACGGGGAGAGCTGGTGAGCAGTTCTTC. This chain uses TRBV3-1 with TRBJ2-1, with D maybe TRBD2 (5 bases). Trimming took 5 bases from V and 9 from J, leaving 20 bases between them. Germline V gives CDR1 LGHDT, CDR2 YNNKEL (reference sequence). The length of the CDR3 is 15 residues.

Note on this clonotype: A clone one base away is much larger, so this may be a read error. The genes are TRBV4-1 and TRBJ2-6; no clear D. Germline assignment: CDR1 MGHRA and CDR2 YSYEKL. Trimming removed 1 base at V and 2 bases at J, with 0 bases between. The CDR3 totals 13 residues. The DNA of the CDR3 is TGCGCCAGCAGCCAAGCTGGGGCCAACGTCCTGACTTTC. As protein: CASSQAGANVLTF.

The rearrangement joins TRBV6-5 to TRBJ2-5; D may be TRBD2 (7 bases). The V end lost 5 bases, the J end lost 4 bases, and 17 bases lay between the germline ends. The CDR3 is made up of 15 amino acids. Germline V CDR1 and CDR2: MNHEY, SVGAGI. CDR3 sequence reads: CASSTLGGRRETQYF. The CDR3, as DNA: TGTGCCAGCAGTACATTGGGGGGGCGCAGAGAGACCCAGTACTTC.

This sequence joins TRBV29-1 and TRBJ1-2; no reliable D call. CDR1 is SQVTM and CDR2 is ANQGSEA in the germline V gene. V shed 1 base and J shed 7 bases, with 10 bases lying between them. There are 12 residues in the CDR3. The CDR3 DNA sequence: TGCAGCGTTGAAGTAGGGTTTGGTGGCTACACCTTC. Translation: CSVEVGFGGYTF.

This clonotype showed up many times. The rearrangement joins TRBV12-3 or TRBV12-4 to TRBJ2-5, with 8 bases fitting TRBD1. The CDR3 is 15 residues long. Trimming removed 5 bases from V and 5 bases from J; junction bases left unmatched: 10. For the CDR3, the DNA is TGTGCCAGCAGTCCCGGGACAGGTACACGGGAGACCCAGTACTTC. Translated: CASSPGTGTRETQYF.

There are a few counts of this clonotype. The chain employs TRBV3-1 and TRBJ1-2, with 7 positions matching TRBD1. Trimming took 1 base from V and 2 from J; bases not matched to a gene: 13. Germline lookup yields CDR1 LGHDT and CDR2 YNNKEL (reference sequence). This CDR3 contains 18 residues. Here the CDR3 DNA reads TGTGCCAGCAGCCAAGGGGGCTACTCGACAGGGTCCAACTATGGCTACACCTTC. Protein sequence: CASSQGGYSTGSNYGYTF.

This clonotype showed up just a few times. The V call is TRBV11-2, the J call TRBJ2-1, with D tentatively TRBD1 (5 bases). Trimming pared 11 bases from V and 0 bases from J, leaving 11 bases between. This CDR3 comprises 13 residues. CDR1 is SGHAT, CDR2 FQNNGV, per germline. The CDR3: CALGVSSYNEQFF. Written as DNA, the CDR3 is TGTGCCTTAGGGGTGAGCTCCTACAATGAGCAGTTCTTC.

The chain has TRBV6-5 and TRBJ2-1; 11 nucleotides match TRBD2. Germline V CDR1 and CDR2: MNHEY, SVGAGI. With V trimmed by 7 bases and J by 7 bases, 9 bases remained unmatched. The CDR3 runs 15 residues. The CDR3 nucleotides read TGTGCCAGCAACGAGGGACTAGCGGTGCTGAATGAGCAGTTCTTC. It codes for CASNEGLAVLNEQFF.

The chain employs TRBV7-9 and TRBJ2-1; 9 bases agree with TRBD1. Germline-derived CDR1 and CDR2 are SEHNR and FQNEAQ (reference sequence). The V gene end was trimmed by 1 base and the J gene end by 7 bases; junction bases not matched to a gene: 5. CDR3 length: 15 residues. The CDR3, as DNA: TGTGCCAGCAGCTTAGGCGGGACAGGGTGGAATGAGCAGTTCTTC. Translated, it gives CASSLGGTGWNEQFF.

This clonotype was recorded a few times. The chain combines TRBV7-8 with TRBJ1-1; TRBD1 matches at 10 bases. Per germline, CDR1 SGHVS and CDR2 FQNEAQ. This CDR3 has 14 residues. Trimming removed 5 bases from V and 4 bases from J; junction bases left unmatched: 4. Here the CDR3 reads CASSPRDRGTEAFF. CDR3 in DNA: TGTGCCAGCAGCCCCCGGGACAGGGGCACTGAAGCTTTCTTT.

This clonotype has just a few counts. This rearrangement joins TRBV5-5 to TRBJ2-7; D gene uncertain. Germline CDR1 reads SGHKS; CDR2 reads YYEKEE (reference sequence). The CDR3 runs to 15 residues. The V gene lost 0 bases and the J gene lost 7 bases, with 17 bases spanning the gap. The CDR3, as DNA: TGTGCCAGCAGCTTGGTGCAGGTCACGGCTGAGGAGCAGTACTTC. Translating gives CASSLVQVTAEEQYF. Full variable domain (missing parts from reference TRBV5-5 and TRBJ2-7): DAGVTQSPTHLIKTRGQQVTLRCSPISGHKSVSWYQQVLGQGPQFIFQYYEKEERGRGNFPDRFSARQFPNYSSELNVNALLLGDSALYLCASSLVQVTAEEQYFGPGTRLTVT.

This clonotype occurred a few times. CDR3 region: CASSRPGRWNTEAFF. CDR3 nucleotides: TGTGCCAGCAGTCGCCCGGGGAGATGGAACACTGAAGCTTTCTTT. This rearrangement joins TRBV12-3 or TRBV12-4 to TRBJ1-1; unclear D gene. Trimming took 5 bases from V and 1 from J, leaving 14 bases between them. The CDR3 length is 15 residues.

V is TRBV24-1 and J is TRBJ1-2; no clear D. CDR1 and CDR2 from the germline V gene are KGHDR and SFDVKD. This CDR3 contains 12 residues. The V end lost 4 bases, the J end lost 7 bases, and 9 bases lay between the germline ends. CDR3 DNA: TGTGCCACCAGTGAGCTGAGTGGTGGCTACACCTTC. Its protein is CATSELSGGYTF.

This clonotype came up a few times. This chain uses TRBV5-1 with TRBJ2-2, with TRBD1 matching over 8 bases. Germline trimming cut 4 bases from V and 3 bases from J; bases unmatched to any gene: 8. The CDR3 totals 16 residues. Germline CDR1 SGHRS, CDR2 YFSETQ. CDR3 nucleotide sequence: TGCGCCAGCAGCCCCGGACAGGGAGTGTACACCGGGGAGCTGTTTTTT. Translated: CASSPGQGVYTGELFF.